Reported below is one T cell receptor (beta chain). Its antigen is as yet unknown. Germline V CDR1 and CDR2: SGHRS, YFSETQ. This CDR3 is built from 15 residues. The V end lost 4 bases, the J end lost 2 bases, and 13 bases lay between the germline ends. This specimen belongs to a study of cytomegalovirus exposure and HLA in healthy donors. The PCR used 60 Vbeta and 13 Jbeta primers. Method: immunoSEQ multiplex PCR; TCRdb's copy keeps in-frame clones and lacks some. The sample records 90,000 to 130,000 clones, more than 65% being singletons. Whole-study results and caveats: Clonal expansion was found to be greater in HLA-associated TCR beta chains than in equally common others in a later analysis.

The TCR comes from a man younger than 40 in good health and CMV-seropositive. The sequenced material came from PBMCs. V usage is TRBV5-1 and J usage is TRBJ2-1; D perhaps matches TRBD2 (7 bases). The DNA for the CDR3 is TGCGCCAGCAGCGGGAGGGGGGGGACCTACAATGAGCAGTTCTTC. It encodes CASSGRGGTYNEQFF.